This T cell receptor (beta chain) comes out of a study of cytomegalovirus exposure and HLA in healthy donors. Losses at the gene ends were 3 bases for V and 7 bases for J; bases not matched to a gene: 20. Germline V gene data show CDR1 as LGHNA and CDR2 as YNFKEQ. The CDR3 loop spans 18 amino acids. Repertoires were generated with immunoSEQ multiplex PCR, while TCRdb's copy carries only in-frame clones and drops some. Of about 56,000 clones in the sample, 90% to 95% were seen once. The specimen was PBMCs. The sequence derives from a woman between 18 and 29 years old in good health and CMV-seronegative. This chain joins TRBV4-2 and TRBJ1-2; 7 bases are a match to TRBD1. As DNA, the CDR3 is TGTGCCAGCAGCCAGGCAATGGGGACAGAGTCAGGGGGGAGTGGCTACACCTTC. Protein: CASSQAMGTESGGSGYTF.